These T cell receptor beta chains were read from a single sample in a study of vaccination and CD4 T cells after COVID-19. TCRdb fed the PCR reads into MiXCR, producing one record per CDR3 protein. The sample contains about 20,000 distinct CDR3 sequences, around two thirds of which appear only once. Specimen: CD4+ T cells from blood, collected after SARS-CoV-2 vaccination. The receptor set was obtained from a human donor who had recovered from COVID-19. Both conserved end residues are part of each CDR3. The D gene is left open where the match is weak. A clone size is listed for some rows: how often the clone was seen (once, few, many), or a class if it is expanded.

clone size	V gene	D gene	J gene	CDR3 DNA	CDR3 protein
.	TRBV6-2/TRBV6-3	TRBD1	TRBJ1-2	TGTGCCAGCAGTGTGCGAGGGACAGGGGGCGACGGCTACACCTTC	CASSVRGTGGDGYTF
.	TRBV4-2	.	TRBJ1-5	TGTGCCAGCAGCCAAGAGGTGCAGGGAGGCAATCAGCCCCAGCATTTT	CASSQEVQGGNQPQHF
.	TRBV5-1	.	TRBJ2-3	TGCGCCAGCGGCTTGGCCGGCGGGGCCACCTTCACAGATACGCAGTATTTT	CASGLAGGATFTDTQYF
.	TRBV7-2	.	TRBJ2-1	TGTGCCAGCAGCTTAGGGACTGGAGCGAGGACCTACAATGAGCAGTTCTTC	CASSLGTGARTYNEQFF
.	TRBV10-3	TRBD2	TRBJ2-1	TGTGCCATCAGTGACGCGGGAGGGCTGAGGGCTGAGCAGTTCTTC	CAISDAGGLRAEQFF
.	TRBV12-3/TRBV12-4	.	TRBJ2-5	TGTGCCAGCAGTACTCTAGGGAGGTTAGAGACCCAGTACTTC	CASSTLGRLETQYF
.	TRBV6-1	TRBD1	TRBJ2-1	TGTGCCAGCAGCCGAGGACAGGGGATAAACTACAATGAGCAGTTCTTC	CASSRGQGINYNEQFF
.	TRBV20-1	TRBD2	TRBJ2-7	TGCGCCCAGAGGAGCGGGAGCTACGAGCAGTACTTC	CAQRSGSYEQYF
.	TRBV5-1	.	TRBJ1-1	TGCGCCAGCAGCTTAGGTCGGATCATGAACACTGAAGCTTTCTTT	CASSLGRIMNTEAFF
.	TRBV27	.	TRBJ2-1	TGTGCCAGCAGTTTATCCCATCTGAGGGAGCAGTTCTTC	CASSLSHLREQFF
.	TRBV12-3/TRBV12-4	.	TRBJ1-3	TGTGCCAGCACCGGGGATCCTGGAAACACCATATATTTT	CASTGDPGNTIYF
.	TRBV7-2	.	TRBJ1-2	TGTGCCAGCAGCTTAAAACGGGGTTCTAACTATGGCTACACCTTC	CASSLKRGSNYGYTF
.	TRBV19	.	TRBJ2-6	TGTGCCAGTAGTATGGCATTGAGTCTCTCTGGGGCCAACGTCCTGACTTTC	CASSMALSLSGANVLTF
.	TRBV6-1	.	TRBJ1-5	TGTGCCAGCAGTGAACTGGGGAGAAATCAGCCCCAGCATTTT	CASSELGRNQPQHF
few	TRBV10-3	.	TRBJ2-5	TGTGCCATCGCCGACAGGTTGAAAGAGACCCAGTACTTC	CAIADRLKETQYF
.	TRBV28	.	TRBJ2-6	TGTGCCAGCAACCAACAGCCCAGCATCTCTGGGGCCAACGTCCTGACTTTC	CASNQQPSISGANVLTF
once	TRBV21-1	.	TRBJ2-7	TGTGCCTCTCAGGGGAGAGGACAGGGAAACGAGCAGTACTTC	CASQGRGQGNEQYF
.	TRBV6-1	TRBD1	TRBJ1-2	TGTGCCAGCAGGGAACAGGGGAGTCAGGGCTACACCTTC	CASREQGSQGYTF
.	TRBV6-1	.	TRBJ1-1	TGTGCCAGCAGTCCCCCTGGGTCCCCGGGAGTCACTGAAGCTTTCTTT	CASSPPGSPGVTEAFF
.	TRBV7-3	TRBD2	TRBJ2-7	TGTGCCAGCAGCTTATATTTAGGACTAGCGGCTGCCGAGCAGTACTTC	CASSLYLGLAAAEQYF
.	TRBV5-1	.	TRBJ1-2	TGCGCCAGCAGAGAGGGTGGCGGCTACACCTTC	CASREGGGYTF
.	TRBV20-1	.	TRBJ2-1	TGCAGTGCTAGAGATATTGGGAACTCGCACAATGAGCAGTTCTTC	CSARDIGNSHNEQFF
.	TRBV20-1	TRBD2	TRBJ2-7	TGCAGTGCTAGTCAACTAGCGGACTACGAGCAGTACTTC	CSASQLADYEQYF
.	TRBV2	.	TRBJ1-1	TGTGCCAGCAGTGATTGGGGACTCAACACTGAAGCTTTCTTT	CASSDWGLNTEAFF
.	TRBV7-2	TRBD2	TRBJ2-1	TGTGCCAGCAGCTTAGAACTAGCGGGAATCCAGAGCTCCTACAATGAGCAGTTCTTC	CASSLELAGIQSSYNEQFF
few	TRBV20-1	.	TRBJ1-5	TGCAGTGCTGTACTGAACAATCAGCCCCAGCATTTT	CSAVLNNQPQHF
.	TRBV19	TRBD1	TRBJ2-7	TGTGCCAGTAGTACCGGGACAGGCCCTTACGAGCAGTACTTC	CASSTGTGPYEQYF
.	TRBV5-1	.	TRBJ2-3	TGCGCCAGCAGCTTGGTCCCCGGGCGAAGCACAGATACGCAGTATTTT	CASSLVPGRSTDTQYF
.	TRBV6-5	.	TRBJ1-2	TGTGCCAGCAGTTACACAGCTAACTATGGCTACACCTTC	CASSYTANYGYTF
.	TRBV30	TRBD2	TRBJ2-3	TGTGCCTTGTCCTCCGGGACTAGCGGGAGAGGATGGCGAGATACGCAGTATTTT	CALSSGTSGRGWRDTQYF
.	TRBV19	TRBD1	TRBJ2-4	TGTGCCAGTACCTTGGGACAGGGGGCATGGGACATTCAGTACTTC	CASTLGQGAWDIQYF
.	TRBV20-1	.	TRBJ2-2	TGCAGTGCTAGCCGGCACAGTACCGGGGAGCTGTTTTTT	CSASRHSTGELFF
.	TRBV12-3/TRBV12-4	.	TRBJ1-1	TGTGCCAGCAGTTTTGGGGGTTACACTGAAGCTTTCTTT	CASSFGGYTEAFF
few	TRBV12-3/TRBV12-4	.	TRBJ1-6	TGTGCCAGCAGTTCGGGGACGGGTCCCCTCCACTTT	CASSSGTGPLHF
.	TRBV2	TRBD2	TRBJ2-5	TGTGCCAGCAGTGAACTAGCGGGAGGGCCGGGGACCCAGTACTTC	CASSELAGGPGTQYF